Below, 19 T cell receptor beta chains from the same sample are listed, as sequenced in a study of shared T cell receptors in the human thymus. Assay used: immunoSEQ multiplex PCR; TCRdb lists only in-frame clones, some missing. This table holds approximately 760,000 clones, approximately 85% found once. The sample was also reused in another study, on human thymus T cells.

Material for sequencing was thymocytes. The receptors come from a girl under three years old with a congenital heart defect.

The chain carries TRBV9 and TRBJ2-1; the D gene is possibly TRBD2 (6 bases). Trimming took 0 bases from V and 4 from J, leaving 20 bases between them. Germline V gene sequence: CDR1 SGDLS, CDR2 YYNGEE. This CDR3 region has 18 residues. DNA for the CDR3: TGTGCCAGCAGCGTAGGCGTATGGGGACTGGATGCTTACAATGAGCAGTTCTTC. Its translation: CASSVGVWGLDAYNEQFF.

The chain links TRBV28 to TRBJ1-6, with 7 positions matching TRBD1. This CDR3 is built from 16 residues. The V gene end was trimmed by 10 bases and the J gene end by 0 bases; junction bases not matched to a gene: 9. CDR1 and CDR2 from the germline V gene are MDHEN and SYDVKM. The CDR3 DNA sequence: TGTGCCACCGGAACAGGGGTAAGCTCCTATAATTCACCCCTCCACTTT. This gives the protein CATGTGVSSYNSPLHF.

The chain links TRBV2 to TRBJ1-1, with unresolved D. V was clipped by 1 base and J by 2 bases, with 11 bases between them. The CDR3 runs to 15 residues. Germline V gives CDR1 SNHLY, CDR2 FYNNEI. Here the CDR3 reads CASSEGGLINTEAFF. The CDR3 DNA reads TGTGCCAGCAGTGAAGGCGGACTGATTAACACTGAAGCTTTCTTT.

The rearrangement joins TRBV28 to TRBJ1-5; D is possibly TRBD1 (6 bases). Germline CDR1 reads MDHEN; CDR2 reads SYDVKM. CDR3 size: 17 residues. V lost 1 base, J lost 0 bases, and 13 bases lay in between. Here the CDR3 DNA reads TGTGCCAGCAGTTTATCCACAGGGTCCTATAGCAATCAGCCCCAGCATTTT. Translating gives CASSLSTGSYSNQPQHF.

V and J are TRBV10-1 and TRBJ2-1; possibly TRBD2 for D (5 bases). The CDR3 runs to 16 residues. CDR1 is WNHNN, CDR2 SYGVQD, per germline (reference sequence). V lost 3 bases, J lost 4 bases, and 16 bases lay in between. The DNA for the CDR3 is TGCGCCAGCAGTGACCGCGACTACCGTACGTACAATGAGCAGTTCTTC. It specifies CASSDRDYRTYNEQFF.

This clone was observed a single time. This sequence joins TRBV2 and TRBJ2-7, with 8 bases matching TRBD1. The CDR3 consists of 18 residues. V was pared by 1 base and J by 6 bases, with 17 bases of the junction left unmatched. CDR1 SNHLY and CDR2 FYNNEI come from the germline V gene. DNA of the CDR3: TGTGCCAGCAGTGAAGAGGACAGGGCACAACATCCTCCTGGCGAGCAGTACTTC. Translating gives CASSEEDRAQHPPGEQYF.

The genes are TRBV10-3 and TRBJ1-1, with 7 bases matching TRBD1. Germline V lookup: CDR1 ENHRY, CDR2 SYGVKD. This CDR3 contains 19 residues. Trimming took 4 bases from V and 0 from J; bases not matched to a gene: 17. In nucleotides, the CDR3 is TGTGCCATCAGTGGGGCTACAGGGGAGGTGATCCACTTGAACACTGAAGCTTTCTTT. Translating it yields CAISGATGEVIHLNTEAFF.

The chain carries TRBV20-1 and TRBJ1-2; D ambiguous. The CDR3 is made up of 11 amino acids. V was pared by 0 bases and J by 7 bases, with 6 bases between. Germline CDR1 and CDR2: DFQATT and SNEGSKA (reference sequence). The CDR3 DNA reads TGCAGTGCTAGAGACTCGGTTGGCTACACCTTC. Protein sequence: CSARDSVGYTF.

The chain links TRBV2 to TRBJ2-5; a weak D match, TRBD1 (6 bases). CDR1 is SNHLY and CDR2 is FYNNEI in the germline V gene. The CDR3 is 18 residues long. The V gene lost 6 bases and the J gene lost 1 base, with 24 bases spanning the gap. CDR3 loop: CASRLLKGQIVPQETQYF. The CDR3 coding sequence is TGTGCCAGCAGACTTTTAAAAGGACAGATCGTCCCCCAAGAGACCCAGTACTTC.

The rearrangement joins TRBV5-8 to TRBJ2-1; the D gene is possibly TRBD2 (5 bases). The germline V gene has CDR1 SGHTS and CDR2 YDEGEE. There are 11 residues in the CDR3. Trimming stripped 3 bases from V and 9 bases from J, with 7 bases between. CDR3 nucleotides: TGTGCCAGCAGCTGTGAGGGTGAGCAGTTCTTC. Protein: CASSCEGEQFF.

The gene calls are TRBV2 and TRBJ1-2; 7 bases line up with TRBD1. V dropped 7 bases and J dropped 6; count of bases not matched to a gene: 11. Germline-derived CDR1 and CDR2 are SNHLY and FYNNEI. This CDR3 is built from 14 residues. CDR3 amino acids: CASNGEGGLDGYTF. The DNA for the CDR3 is TGTGCCAGCAATGGGGAAGGGGGCTTGGATGGCTACACCTTC.

The chain has TRBV2 and TRBJ2-4; D is perhaps TRBD1 (6 bases). The CDR3 has 19 residues. CDR1 SNHLY and CDR2 FYNNEI come from the germline V gene. Trimming took 4 bases from V and 0 from J, leaving 22 bases between them. CDR3 sequence: CASSGFRDTRKLAKNIQYF. The CDR3 coding sequence is TGTGCCAGCAGTGGATTCCGGGACACCAGGAAACTAGCCAAAAACATTCAGTACTTC.

V usage is TRBV7-2 and J usage is TRBJ2-7, with D possibly TRBD2 on 6 matching bases. V was clipped by 5 bases and J by 4 bases, with 15 bases between them. This CDR3 comprises 14 residues. Per germline, CDR1 SGHTA and CDR2 FQGNSA. For the CDR3, the DNA is TGTGCCAGCAGCCCCCCGGGACTGGGTTACGAGCAGTACTTC. Translated: CASSPPGLGYEQYF.

The chain recombines TRBV5-4 with TRBJ1-5; 8 bases are a match to TRBD1. CDR3 length equals 14 residues. With V trimmed by 5 bases and J by 7 bases, 8 bases remained unmatched. Germline lookup yields CDR1 SGHNT and CDR2 YYREEE (reference sequence). The CDR3 coding sequence is TGTGCCAGCAGAAAGGACAGGGCGGCACAGCCCCAGCATTTT. Its protein is CASRKDRAAQPQHF.

The chain couples TRBV10-3 to TRBJ2-2; D is unresolved. This CDR3 comprises 16 residues. In germline, CDR1 is ENHRY, CDR2 SYGVKD. V lost 5 bases and J lost 6, with 19 bases in between. Here the CDR3 reads CAISLFLAALPGELFF. Here the CDR3 DNA reads TGTGCCATCAGTCTGTTCTTGGCGGCCCTACCCGGGGAGCTGTTTTTT.

This clone was counted once. The J gene is TRBJ1-1, the V gene TRBV7-8; 7 nucleotides match TRBD1. Germline CDR1 SGHVS, CDR2 FQNEAQ. Trimming cost V 5 bases and J 1 base; bases outside gene matches: 7. This CDR3 has 15 residues. The DNA of the CDR3 is TGTGCCAGCAGCCCACAGGGGCGAGGGAACACTGAAGCTTTCTTT. Protein sequence: CASSPQGRGNTEAFF.

The chain has TRBV14 and TRBJ2-5, with 9 bases lining up with TRBD2. The germline V gene encodes CDR1 SGHDN and CDR2 FVKESK. The V gene end was trimmed by 1 base and the J gene end by 3 bases; junction bases not matched to a gene: 9. This CDR3 contains 17 residues. CDR3 loop: CASSQGPSGVRKETQYF. In DNA form, the CDR3 reads TGTGCCAGCAGCCAAGGACCTAGCGGGGTCCGAAAAGAGACCCAGTACTTC.

In this sample, this clone turned up a few times. The genes are TRBV18 and TRBJ2-3; 7 bases agree with TRBD2. V gave up 2 bases and J gave up 4 bases; unmatched junction bases: 9. The germline V gene encodes CDR1 KGHSH and CDR2 LQKENI. CDR3 length equals 16 residues. The CDR3: CASSPSTGGGADTQYF. Here the CDR3 DNA reads TGTGCCAGCTCACCATCAACCGGGGGAGGGGCAGATACGCAGTATTTT.

The chain employs TRBV18 and TRBJ1-6; 8 nucleotides match TRBD1. The CDR3 consists of 18 residues. The germline V gene encodes CDR1 KGHSH and CDR2 LQKENI. V was pared by 3 bases and J by 3 bases, with 10 bases of the junction left unmatched. CDR3 loop: CASSPKGQVSNYNSPLHF. CDR3 nucleotides: TGTGCCAGCTCACCGAAGGGACAGGTTAGCAACTATAATTCACCCCTCCACTTT.